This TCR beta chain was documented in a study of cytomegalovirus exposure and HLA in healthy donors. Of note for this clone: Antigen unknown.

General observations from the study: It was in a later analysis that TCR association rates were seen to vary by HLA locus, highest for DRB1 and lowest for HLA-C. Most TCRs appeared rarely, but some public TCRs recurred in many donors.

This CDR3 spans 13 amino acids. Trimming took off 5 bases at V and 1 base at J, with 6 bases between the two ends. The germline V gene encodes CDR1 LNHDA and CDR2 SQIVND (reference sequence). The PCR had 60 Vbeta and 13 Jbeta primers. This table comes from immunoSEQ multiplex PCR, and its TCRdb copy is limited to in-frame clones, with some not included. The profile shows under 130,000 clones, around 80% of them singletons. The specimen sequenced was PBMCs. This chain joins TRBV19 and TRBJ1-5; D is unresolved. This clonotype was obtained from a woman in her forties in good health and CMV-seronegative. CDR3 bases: TGTGCCAGTAGTCTCCAGAGCAATCAGCCCCAGCATTTT. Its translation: CASSLQSNQPQHF.